The 19 T cell receptor beta chains presented below share a single source sample, sequenced in a study of radiotherapy plus CTLA-4 blockade in lung cancer. The assay was immunoSEQ multiplex PCR, and TCRdb's table has in-frame clones only and misses some. The sample yields roughly 71,000 clones, about 80% seen once. The source material was peripheral blood, sampled from a patient treated with radiotherapy plus ipilimumab. These receptors all stem from a human donor with non-small cell lung cancer who had a complete response to radiotherapy plus ipilimumab.

This clone has more than one count but fewer than ten. The genes are TRBV18 and TRBJ1-2, with D hard to call. V lost 3 bases and J 3 bases, leaving 8 bases between the germline ends. The CDR3 is 13 amino acids. CDR1 and CDR2 from the germline V gene are KGHSH and LQKENI. The CDR3 DNA follows: TGTGCCAGCTCACCTGACGGAGACTATGGCTACACCTTC. Protein sequence: CASSPDGDYGYTF.

This chain joins TRBV18 and TRBJ2-7; no firm D call. Germline lookup yields CDR1 KGHSH and CDR2 LQKENI. This CDR3 spans 13 amino acids. V shed 3 bases and J shed 2 bases, with 8 bases lying between them. In nucleotides, the CDR3 is TGTGCCAGCTCACCGGGGAACCCCTACGAGCAGTACGTC. This encodes CASSPGNPYEQYV.

The chain combines TRBV9 with TRBJ2-3; 8 bases fit TRBD2. Germline-derived CDR1 and CDR2 are SGDLS and YYNGEE. CDR3 length equals 16 residues. With 0 bases clipped from V and 0 bases from J, the junction kept 3 bases outside the gene matches. This CDR3 reads CASSVELAGSTDTQYF. In nucleotides, the CDR3 is TGTGCCAGCAGCGTAGAGCTAGCGGGTAGCACAGATACGCAGTATTTT.

This rearrangement joins TRBV11-2 to TRBJ1-1, with TRBD1 matching 9 bases. V lost 0 bases, J lost 5 bases, and 10 bases stayed unmatched. CDR1 is SGHAT, CDR2 FQNNGV, per germline. The CDR3 totals 17 residues. The CDR3 DNA reads TGTGCCAGCAGCTTAGAGGGACAGGGCTTTTTCCGGACTGAAGCTTTCTTT. Protein: CASSLEGQGFFRTEAFF.

The V gene is TRBV10-3, the J gene TRBJ1-2; possibly TRBD1 for D (5 bases). This CDR3 comprises 12 residues. The V end lost 3 bases, the J end lost 3 bases, and 5 bases lay between the germline ends. Germline-derived CDR1 and CDR2 are ENHRY and SYGVKD. CDR3 loop: CAISEGDYGYTF. The CDR3 nucleotides are TGTGCCATCAGTGAAGGGGACTATGGCTACACCTTC.

This clone was observed many times. The chain uses TRBV2 and TRBJ2-7; the D is unclear. The CDR3 is made up of 15 amino acids. The V gene's germline CDR1 is SNHLY and CDR2 FYNNEI. Trimming took 3 bases from V and 2 from J, leaving 14 bases between them. In DNA, the CDR3 is TGTGCCAGCAGTGATAATCCAGGTTTTACCTACGAGCAGTACTTC. Translation gives CASSDNPGFTYEQYF. Variable domain in full (rest from reference TRBV2 and TRBJ2-7): EPEVTQTPSHQVTQMGQEVILRCVPISNHLYFYWYRQILGQKVEFLVSFYNNEISEKSEIFDDQFSVERPDGSNFTLKIRSTKLEDSAMYFCASSDNPGFTYEQYFGPGTRLTVT.

CDR3 sequence (DNA): TGCGCCAGCAGCTTGTCGGGACAGGGGCGCAATGAGCAGTTCTTC. Its protein product is CASSLSGQGRNEQFF. The genes are TRBV5-1 and TRBJ2-1; TRBD1 agrees at 10 bases. Per germline, CDR1 SGHRS and CDR2 YFSETQ. The V segment lost 1 base and the J segment 6 bases; nucleotides outside the gene matches: 4. This CDR3 region has 15 residues.

CDR3 loop: CASSLGSNEQFF. The CDR3 DNA reads as TGTGCCAGCAGCTTAGGGAGTAATGAGCAGTTCTTC. The V and J genes are TRBV11-2 and TRBJ2-1; D call uncertain. The germline CDR1 and CDR2 sequences are SGHAT and FQNNGV. V was shortened by 1 base and J by 7 bases, with 5 bases between the two germline ends. This CDR3 region has 12 residues. Full variable domain (remainder filled in from reference TRBV11-2 and TRBJ2-1): EAGVAQSPRYKIIEKRQSVAFWCNPISGHATLYWYQQILGQGPKLLIQFQNNGVVDDSQLPKDRFSAERLKGVDSTLKIQPAKLEDSAVYLCASSLGSNEQFFGPGTRLTVL.

This chain connects TRBV19 to TRBJ2-7; the match to TRBD2 covers 7 bases. CDR3 length: 15 residues. The V gene end was trimmed by 2 bases and the J gene end by 3 bases; junction bases not matched to a gene: 7. CDR1 is LNHDA and CDR2 is SQIVND in the germline V gene (reference sequence). The CDR3 reads CASSIRGEAGYEQYV. The CDR3 nucleotides are TGTGCCAGTAGTATACGGGGGGAGGCGGGCTACGAGCAGTACGTC.

The V and J genes are TRBV7-9 and TRBJ1-1; D is undetermined. V lost 8 bases and J 4 bases, leaving 11 bases between the germline ends. CDR3 length: 12 amino acids. The germline gives CDR1 SEHNR, CDR2 FQNEAQ (reference sequence). The CDR3 nucleotides read TGTGCCAGCTTGTCCCGGGGCACTGAAGCTTTCTTT. Protein sequence: CASLSRGTEAFF. Based on the CDR3 plus reference TRBV7-9 and TRBJ1-1, the full variable domain is DTGVSQNPRHKITKRGQNVTFRCDPISEHNRLYWYRQTLGQGPEFLTYFQNEAQLEKSRLLSDRFSAERPKGSFSTLEIQRTEQGDSAMYLCASLSRGTEAFFGQGTRLTVV.

The CDR3 loop reads CASSSRDRGHYGYTF. Here the CDR3 DNA reads TGTGCCAGCAGTTCCCGGGACAGGGGCCACTATGGCTACACCTTC. The chain is built from TRBV6-5 and TRBJ1-2; TRBD1 matches 10 bases. CDR1 and CDR2 from the germline V gene are MNHEY and SVGAGI. The CDR3 has 15 amino acids. Trimming cost V 4 bases and J 3 bases; bases outside gene matches: 5.

V gene TRBV10-3 combines with J gene TRBJ1-1; maybe TRBD1 (6 bases). The V gene's germline CDR1 is ENHRY and CDR2 SYGVKD. The CDR3 spans 12 residues. V dropped 2 bases and J dropped 6 bases, with 7 bases sitting between them. Here the CDR3 DNA reads TGTGCCATCAGTGAGGAGGGGGCTGAAGCTTTCTTT. This sequence encodes CAISEEGAEAFF.

By sample share, this clone is medium-sized. The chain joins TRBV7-2 to TRBJ2-7; D may be TRBD1 or TRBD2 (5 bases each). This CDR3 region has 15 residues. V gave up 5 bases and J gave up 7 bases, with 21 bases separating them. Germline assignment: CDR1 SGHTA and CDR2 FQGNSA. As DNA, the CDR3 is TGTGCCAGCAGCCCTATTCTCGGGGCTAGCACAGAGCAGTACTTC. Translating it yields CASSPILGASTEQYF.

This chain connects TRBV19 to TRBJ2-5; 8 bases are a match to TRBD2. In germline, CDR1 is LNHDA, CDR2 SQIVND (reference sequence). The CDR3 runs to 14 residues. V was clipped by 6 bases and J by 3 bases; unmatched bases: 6. CDR3 DNA sequence: TGTGCCAGTAGATCTGGACTAGCTGAAGAGACCCAGTACTTC. Its protein is CASRSGLAEETQYF.

CDR3 loop: CASRPTSGGVNTGELFF. CDR3 in DNA: TGTGCCAGCAGACCAACTAGCGGGGGGGTTAACACCGGGGAGCTGTTTTTT. The chain combines TRBV7-2 with TRBJ2-2; TRBD2 matches 13 bases. This CDR3 spans 17 amino acids. The trim removed 6 bases at V and 2 bases at J, leaving 6 bases unmatched. The germline V gene has CDR1 SGHTA and CDR2 FQGNSA.

The CDR3 spells CASSLGLHNQPQHF. The CDR3 DNA reads as TGTGCCAGCAGCTTGGGGCTGCATAATCAGCCCCAGCATTTT. The V and J genes are TRBV5-6 and TRBJ1-5; D unclear. CDR1 SGHDT and CDR2 YYEEEE come from the germline V gene. The CDR3 contains 14 residues. Trimming cost V 0 bases and J 4 bases, with 8 bases left between them.

The chain has TRBV7-6 and TRBJ2-6; D is uncertain. CDR1 and CDR2 (germline): SGHVS, FNYEAQ. V gave up 5 bases and J gave up 3 bases, with 11 bases separating them. The CDR3 contains 15 residues. The CDR3 sequence: CASSQRSGGANVLTF. CDR3 nucleotides: TGTGCCAGCAGCCAGCGAAGTGGTGGGGCCAACGTCCTGACTTTC.

This clone was recorded only once. The chain uses TRBV30 and TRBJ2-3; either TRBD1 or TRBD2 may fit D (6 bases each). Trimming removed 8 bases from V and 0 bases from J, with 15 bases in between. The germline V gene has CDR1 GTSNPN and CDR2 SVGIG (reference sequence). The CDR3 is 14 amino acids. CDR3 coding DNA: TGTGCCACCGCGGGACATCAAAGCACAGATACGCAGTATTTT. Translating it yields CATAGHQSTDTQYF.

The chain couples TRBV6-6 to TRBJ2-2; D perhaps matches TRBD1 (6 bases). The germline V gene has CDR1 MNHNY and CDR2 SVGAGI (reference sequence). Deletions cut 9 bases from V and 3 bases from J, with 8 bases between. The CDR3 runs to 12 residues. Here the CDR3 DNA reads TGTGCCAGTAACAGGGACACCGGGGAGCTGTTTTTT. Protein product: CASNRDTGELFF.